One TCR beta chain is described in this entry. Using immunoSEQ multiplex PCR, the repertoire was profiled, and TCRdb retains in-frame clones only, with some absent. The data hold 35,000 to 50,000 clones, with around 90% observed a single time. The CDR3 is 12 residues long. Trimming pared 7 bases from V and 5 bases from J, leaving 11 bases between. Germline V gene sequence: CDR1 SNHLY, CDR2 FYNNEI. This specimen belongs to a study of T cell changes during pregnancy in multiple sclerosis. The sample consisted of CD4+ T cells from peripheral blood mononuclear cells, taken in the second trimester of pregnancy. The sequence was obtained from a female donor with multiple sclerosis, enrolled in a pregnancy study. J is TRBJ1-1 and V is TRBV2; the D is unclear. The CDR3 DNA sequence: TGTGCCAGCACCTACTTTGGTACTGAAGCTTTCTTT. It translates to CASTYFGTEAFF.